This entry lists 15 T cell receptor beta chains sequenced from one sample in a study of blood T cell repertoires in COVID-19. The assay was immunoSEQ multiplex PCR, and TCRdb's table has in-frame clones only and misses some. Here the sample spans 190,000 or so clones, around 90% being singletons. The sample comprised peripheral blood. Source of these receptors: a man aged 50 to 60 with acute or convalescent COVID-19.

The V gene is TRBV6-2 or TRBV6-3, the J gene TRBJ1-2, with 10 bases fitting TRBD1. The CDR3 is made up of 15 amino acids. Germline CDR1 reads MNHEY; CDR2 reads SVGEGT. Trimming cost V 4 bases and J 7 bases; bases outside gene matches: 9. The CDR3 here is CASSFRQGALSGYTF. DNA of the CDR3: TGTGCCAGCAGTTTCCGACAGGGGGCTCTGAGTGGCTACACCTTC.

V usage is TRBV2 and J usage is TRBJ1-5, with TRBD1 matching over 8 bases. Losses at the gene ends were 7 bases for V and 6 bases for J; bases not matched to a gene: 14. The CDR3 covers 16 residues. CDR1 is SNHLY and CDR2 is FYNNEI in the germline V gene. In DNA form, the CDR3 reads TGTGCCAGCACCCAAAGGGCCAGGGGGCTATCTCAGCCCCAGCATTTT. Its translation is CASTQRARGLSQPQHF.

The chain recombines TRBV11-2 with TRBJ2-7; TRBD2 matches 8 bases. Trimming removed 1 base from V and 3 bases from J; junction bases left unmatched: 5. The CDR3 consists of 15 residues. Germline V lookup: CDR1 SGHAT, CDR2 FQNNGV. CDR3 region: CASSLVLAVFYEQYF. In nucleotides, the CDR3 is TGTGCCAGCAGCTTAGTACTAGCGGTGTTCTACGAGCAGTACTTC.

A single count supports this clone. The chain uses TRBV15 and TRBJ1-6, with a tentative D call TRBD1 (5 bases). Trimming pared 1 base from V and 11 bases from J, leaving 12 bases between. Germline CDR1 reads LNHNV; CDR2 reads YYDKDF (reference sequence). The CDR3 covers 14 residues. Written as DNA, the CDR3 is TGTGCCACCAGCAGAGGACAGTATGGGGCACCCCTCCACTTT. This translates into CATSRGQYGAPLHF.

The genes are TRBV25-1 and TRBJ1-5; 9 positions agree with TRBD1. The germline gives CDR1 MGHDK, CDR2 SYGVNS. The CDR3 has 14 amino acids. V trimming: 6 bases; J trimming: 5 bases; junction bases outside the gene matches: 5. The CDR3 coding sequence is TGTGCCAGCAGAGGCCGGGACAGGGATCAGCCCCAGCATTTT. Translated: CASRGRDRDQPQHF.

J is TRBJ1-6 and V is TRBV7-2, with D perhaps matching TRBD1 (5 bases). CDR1 is SGHTA, CDR2 FQGNSA, per germline. Trimming took 7 bases from V and 9 from J, leaving 16 bases between them. The CDR3 has 14 amino acids. The CDR3 loop is CASNRQGFASPLHF. The CDR3 DNA reads as TGTGCCAGCAACCGGCAGGGATTTGCTTCACCCCTCCACTTT.

CDR3 sequence: CASSHAGDYGYTF. DNA for the CDR3: TGTGCCAGCAGCCATGCAGGGGACTATGGCTACACCTTC. The chain combines TRBV3-1 (or the pseudogene TRBV3-2) with TRBJ1-2; the D gene is possibly TRBD1 (6 bases). Trimming shortened V by 3 bases and J by 3 bases, and 8 bases separated the two germline ends. Germline V gene data show CDR1 as LGHDT and CDR2 as YNNKEL (reference sequence). This CDR3 has 13 residues.

The chain employs TRBV11-2 and TRBJ1-3; possibly TRBD1 for D (5 bases). The CDR3 is 16 amino acids. Trimming left V 5 bases short and J 0 bases short, with 14 bases between. Germline values: CDR1 SGHAT, CDR2 FQNNGV. CDR3 sequence: CASSLGGDRSGNTIYF. The CDR3 nucleotides are TGTGCCAGCAGCCTGGGAGGGGACCGCTCTGGAAACACCATATATTTT.

In its sample, this clone was seen a few times. The V and J genes are TRBV18 and TRBJ1-6, with 9 bases fitting TRBD1. The CDR3 covers 15 residues. Germline V CDR1 and CDR2: KGHSH, LQKENI. V gave up 2 bases and J gave up 9 bases; unmatched junction bases: 5. The CDR3 spells CASSPGQGRGSPLHF. The CDR3 DNA follows: TGTGCCAGCTCACCAGGACAGGGGAGAGGTTCACCCCTCCACTTT. The full variable domain, in which reference TRBV18 and TRBJ1-6 provide the parts outside the CDR3, is NAGVMQNPRHLVRRRGQEARLRCSPMKGHSHVYWYRQLPEEGLKFMVYLQKENIIDESGMPKERFSAEFPKEGPSILRIQQVVRGDSAAYFCASSPGQGRGSPLHFGNGTRLTVT.

The chain is built from TRBV30 and TRBJ2-7, with 10 positions matching TRBD2. The germline V gene encodes CDR1 GTSNPN and CDR2 SVGIG (reference sequence). The CDR3 contains 13 residues. V shed 2 bases, J shed 6 bases, and the junction held 4 bases outside the gene matches. The CDR3 region is CAWSLVAGGEQYF. Here the CDR3 DNA reads TGTGCCTGGAGTTTAGTAGCGGGAGGCGAGCAGTACTTC.

This chain links TRBV28 with TRBJ1-1; D is unresolved. The germline CDR1 and CDR2 sequences are MDHEN and SYDVKM. This CDR3 comprises 11 residues. Trimming cost V 10 bases and J 12 bases, with 18 bases left between them. The CDR3 DNA follows: TGTGCCACCCGACACCCAGATGGAACTTTCTTT. This sequence encodes CATRHPDGTFF.

As DNA, the CDR3 is TGCAGCGCCCGGGGGACTAATGAAAAACTGTTTTTT. It is translated as CSARGTNEKLFF. The rearrangement links TRBV29-1 to TRBJ1-4, with D perhaps TRBD1 (5 bases). Germline V lookup: CDR1 SQVTM, CDR2 ANQGSEA. The CDR3 is made up of 12 amino acids. V shed 7 bases and J shed 2 bases, with 8 bases lying between them.

The genes are TRBV5-4 and TRBJ2-5, with D perhaps matching TRBD2 (7 bases). CDR3 size: 12 residues. Germline V gene data show CDR1 as SGHNT and CDR2 as YYREEE (reference sequence). Trimming took 4 bases from V and 7 from J, leaving 11 bases between them. CDR3 bases: TGTGCCAGCAGCCGTAGGGGGGGGACCCAGTACTTC. Translated, it gives CASSRRGGTQYF.

J is TRBJ2-1 and V is TRBV7-2; 9 bases are a match to TRBD1. Germline lookup yields CDR1 SGHTA and CDR2 FQGNSA. Trimming at V came to 4 bases and at J to 6 bases, leaving 10 bases not matched to a gene. There are 16 residues in the CDR3. The CDR3 bases are TGTGCCAGCAGCTCGAGAACAGGGGGCTTTGGCAATGAGCAGTTCTTC. Amino acid sequence: CASSSRTGGFGNEQFF.

The DNA for the CDR3 is TGCGCCAGCAGTTTGTCGACAGATTATAATTCACCCCTCCACTTT. It translates to CASSLSTDYNSPLHF. This chain joins TRBV5-1 and TRBJ1-6; tentatively, D is TRBD1 (5 bases). Germline lookup yields CDR1 SGHRS and CDR2 YFSETQ. The CDR3 loop spans 15 amino acids. The V and J ends lost 5 bases and 4 bases respectively, with 13 bases between them.